This T cell receptor beta chain came from a study of blood T cell repertoires in COVID-19. Study-wide background: The United States, Italy and Spain supplied acute and convalescent COVID-19 samples.

Sequenced by immunoSEQ multiplex PCR; TCRdb stores in-frame clones only, minus some. The sample has about 360,000 clones; around 84% are singletons. Germline loops: CDR1 LGHDT, CDR2 YNNKEL (reference sequence). This CDR3 spans 14 amino acids. V lost 4 bases to trimming and J lost 7 bases, with 13 bases between them. This clone was detected once. The TCR comes from a human donor in a cohort sampled during active COVID-19. The gene calls are TRBV3-1 (or the pseudogene TRBV3-2) and TRBJ1-4; no clear D. Sequencing used peripheral blood. The CDR3 loop reads CASSPIGGIEKLFF. The CDR3 region has the DNA TGTGCCAGCAGCCCGATTGGCGGGATTGAAAAACTGTTTTTT.